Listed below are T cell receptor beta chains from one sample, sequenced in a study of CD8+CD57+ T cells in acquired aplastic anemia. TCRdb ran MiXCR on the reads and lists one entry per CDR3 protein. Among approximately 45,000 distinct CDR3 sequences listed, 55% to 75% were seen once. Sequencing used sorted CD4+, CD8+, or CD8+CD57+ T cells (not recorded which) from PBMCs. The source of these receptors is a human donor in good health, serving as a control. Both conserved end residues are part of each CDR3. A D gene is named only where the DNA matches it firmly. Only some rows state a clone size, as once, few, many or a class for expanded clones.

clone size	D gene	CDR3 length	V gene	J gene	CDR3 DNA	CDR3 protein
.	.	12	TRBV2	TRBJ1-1	TGTGCCAGCAATATCGGGGGGCAGGGAGCTTTCTTT	CASNIGGQGAFF
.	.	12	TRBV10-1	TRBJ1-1	TGCGCCAGCAGTATCGGGCCGGGCGAAGCTTTCTTT	CASSIGPGEAFF
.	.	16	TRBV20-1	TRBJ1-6	TGCAGTGCTAGGGATTCGAAAGGGGTCTGGAATTCACCCCTCCACTTT	CSARDSKGVWNSPLHF
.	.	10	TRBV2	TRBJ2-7	TGTGCCAGCAGTAGGCAGGAGCAGTACTTC	CASSRQEQYF
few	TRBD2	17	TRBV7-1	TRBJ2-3	TGTGCCAGCAGCTCAGCCGGACTAGCGGGAGTGGGAGATACGCAGTATTTT	CASSSAGLAGVGDTQYF
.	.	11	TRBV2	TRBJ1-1	TGTGCCGCCAGGGTCGTGATTGAAGCTTTCTTT	CAARVVIEAFF
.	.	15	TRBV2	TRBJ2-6	TGTGCCAGCAGCCCCCCTGGCTCTGGGGCCAACGTCCTGACTTTC	CASSPPGSGANVLTF
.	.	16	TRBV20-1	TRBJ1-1	TGCAGTGCTCAGACCGGGACAAGAGTGATCGGGACTGAAGCTTTCTTT	CSAQTGTRVIGTEAFF
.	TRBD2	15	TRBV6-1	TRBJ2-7	TGTGCCAGCAGTGAACGGCTAGCGGGAGCTTACGAGCAGTACTTC	CASSERLAGAYEQYF
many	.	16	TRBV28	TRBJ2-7	TGTGCCAGCAGGTGTCTCGCGGGCCAGTCCTGCTACGAGCAGTACTTC	CASRCLAGQSCYEQYF
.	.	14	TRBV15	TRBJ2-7	TGTGCCACCAGCAGAGATTTCGTGGTCTACGAGCAGTACTTC	CATSRDFVVYEQYF
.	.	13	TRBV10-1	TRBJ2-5	TGCGCCAGCAGTGAGTCTCTAAGGGAGACCCAGTACTTC	CASSESLRETQYF
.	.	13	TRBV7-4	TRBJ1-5	TGTGCCAGTAGTGGGGGCGGGGGCCAACCCCGGCATTTT	CASSGGGGQPRHF
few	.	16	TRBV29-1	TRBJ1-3	TGCAGCGTATCCCGGGACGGACAAGCATCTGGAAACACCATATATTTT	CSVSRDGQASGNTIYF
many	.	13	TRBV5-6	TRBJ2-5	TGTGCCAGCAGCTTGGCTGTCGGGGAAACCCAGTACTTC	CASSLAVGETQYF
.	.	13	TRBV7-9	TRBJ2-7	TGTGCCAGCAGCTTATATCTTTCCTACGAGCAGTACTTC	CASSLYLSYEQYF
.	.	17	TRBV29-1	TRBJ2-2	TGCAGCGTTACCTCAGGGGAAGGGGCGGGTCGGACCGGGGAGCTGTTTTTT	CSVTSGEGAGRTGELFF
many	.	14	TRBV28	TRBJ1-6	TGTGCCAGCAGTTTCACGCATTTTAATTCACCCCTCCACTTT	CASSFTHFNSPLHF
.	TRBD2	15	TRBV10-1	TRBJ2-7	TGCGCCAGCAGTGAGTCCGGCGGGGGGGCCCGCGAGCAGTACTTC	CASSESGGGAREQYF
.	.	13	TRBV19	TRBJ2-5	TGTGCCAGTAGTATTGACAGACAAGAGACCCAGTACTTC	CASSIDRQETQYF
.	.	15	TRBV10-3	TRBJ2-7	TGTGCCATCAGTGAGGCAGGGGGGCGATCCTACGAGCAGTACTTC	CAISEAGGRSYEQYF
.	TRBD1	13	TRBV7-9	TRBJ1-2	TGTGCCAGCAGAGGGACAGCTAACTATGGCTACACCTTC	CASRGTANYGYTF
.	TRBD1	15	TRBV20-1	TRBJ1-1	TGCAGTGCTCAAAAAAGGACAGGGCAGAACACTGAAGCTTTCTTT	CSAQKRTGQNTEAFF
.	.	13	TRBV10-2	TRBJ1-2	TGCGCCAGCAGGACAGGAGCTAACTATGGCTACACCTTC	CASRTGANYGYTF
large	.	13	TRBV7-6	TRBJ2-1	TGTGCCAGCAGCTTAGGGGCATTCAATGAGCAGTTCTTC	CASSLGAFNEQFF
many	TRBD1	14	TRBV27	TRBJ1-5	TGTGCCAGCAGTCCACAGGGGAGGAGCCAGCCCCAGCATTTT	CASSPQGRSQPQHF
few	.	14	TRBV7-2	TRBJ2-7	TGTGCCAGCAGCTTACTGGGGGGATCCTACGAGCAGTACTTC	CASSLLGGSYEQYF
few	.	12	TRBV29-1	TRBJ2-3	TGCAGCGTTGAGGCGGGGAGGGATACGCAGTATTTT	CSVEAGRDTQYF
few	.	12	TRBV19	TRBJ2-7	TGTGCCAGTAGTCCTGATGGATACGAGCAGTACTTC	CASSPDGYEQYF
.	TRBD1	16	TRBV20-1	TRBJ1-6	TGCAGTGCTAGGGGCTTTATGGACAGGGAGAATTCACCCCTCCACTTT	CSARGFMDRENSPLHF
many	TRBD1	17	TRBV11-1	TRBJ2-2	TGTGCCAGCAGCAGAATCGACAGGGGAAAAAACACCGGGGAGCTGTTTTTT	CASSRIDRGKNTGELFF
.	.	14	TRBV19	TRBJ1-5	TGTGCCAGTAGTATAGTTCCCAGGAATCAGCCCCAGCATTTT	CASSIVPRNQPQHF
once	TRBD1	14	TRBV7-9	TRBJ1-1	TGTGCCAGCAGCCCACAGCCAGGGGGTGCTGAAGCTTTCTTT	CASSPQPGGAEAFF
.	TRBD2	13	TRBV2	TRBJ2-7	TGTGCCAGCCAACGGGACTACCTTTACGAGCAGTACTTC	CASQRDYLYEQYF
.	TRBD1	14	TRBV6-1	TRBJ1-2	TGTGCCAGCAGGCGGACAGGGGTCACCTATGGCTACACCTTC	CASRRTGVTYGYTF
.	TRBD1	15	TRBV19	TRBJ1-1	TGTGCCAGTAGTATCTACGGGACAGGGGGCACTGAAGCTTTCTTT	CASSIYGTGGTEAFF
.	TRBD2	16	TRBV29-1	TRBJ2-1	TGCAGCGTTGAGGAATCGACTAGCGGCACCTACAATGAGCAGTTCTTC	CSVEESTSGTYNEQFF
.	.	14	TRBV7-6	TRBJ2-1	TGTGCCAGCAGCTTAGGGGAGACCACCGGGGAGCAGTTCTTC	CASSLGETTGEQFF
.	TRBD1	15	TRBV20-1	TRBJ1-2	TGCAGTGCTAGAATTACGGACAGGGCGGCCTATGGCTACACCTTC	CSARITDRAAYGYTF
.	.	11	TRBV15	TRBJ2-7	TGTGCCACCGCGGACGCCTACGAGCAGTACTTC	CATADAYEQYF
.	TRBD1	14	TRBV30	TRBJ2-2	TGTGCCTGGGGGACAGGGGGCTGGTCCGGGGAGCTGTTTTTT	CAWGTGGWSGELFF
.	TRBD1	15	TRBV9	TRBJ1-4	TGTGCCAGCAGCGGGACGGGACAGCATAATGAAAAACTGTTTTTT	CASSGTGQHNEKLFF
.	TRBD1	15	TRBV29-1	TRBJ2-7	TGCAGCGTTGAAGTCTCGGGACAGGGGGCCAACGAGCAGTACTTC	CSVEVSGQGANEQYF
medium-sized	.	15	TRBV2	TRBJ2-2	TGTGCCAGCAGTTCGCCTGTCGCGAACACCGGGGAGCTGTTTTTT	CASSSPVANTGELFF
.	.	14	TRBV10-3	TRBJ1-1	TGTGCCATCAGAACGGTGACAGCTCACGACGAAGCTTTCTTT	CAIRTVTAHDEAFF
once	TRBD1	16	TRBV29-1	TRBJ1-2	TGCAGCGTTATCACTACCTTCCGGGGACAGGGCGATGGCTACACCTTC	CSVITTFRGQGDGYTF
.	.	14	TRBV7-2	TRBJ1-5	TGTGCCAGCAGCTGGGGGTCTACCAATCAGCCCCAGCATTTT	CASSWGSTNQPQHF
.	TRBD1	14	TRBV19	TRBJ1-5	TGTGCCAGTAGTGATTCAGGGGGCATTGAGCCCCAGCATTTT	CASSDSGGIEPQHF
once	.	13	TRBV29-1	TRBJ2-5	TGCAGCGCCCACAGGGTGCGCCAAGAGACCCAGTACTTC	CSAHRVRQETQYF
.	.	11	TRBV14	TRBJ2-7	TGTGCCAGCAGCCAAGAATACGAGCAGTACTTC	CASSQEYEQYF
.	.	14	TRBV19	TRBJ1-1	TGTGCCAGTACCCGAGGTATCGCGAACACTGAAGCTTTCTTT	CASTRGIANTEAFF
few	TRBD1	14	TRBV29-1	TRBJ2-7	TGCAGCGTCGGTGGCGGACAGGGTCAATACGAGCAGTACTTC	CSVGGGQGQYEQYF
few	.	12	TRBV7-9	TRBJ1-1	TGTGCCAGCAGCTTTGGGGGGTCTGAAGCTTTCTTT	CASSFGGSEAFF
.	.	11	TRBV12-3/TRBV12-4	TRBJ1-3	TGTGCCAGCAGTTTGAAGGACACCATATATTTT	CASSLKDTIYF
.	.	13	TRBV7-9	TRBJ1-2	TGTGCCAGCAGCTACAGCTCCGCCTATGGCTACACCTTC	CASSYSSAYGYTF
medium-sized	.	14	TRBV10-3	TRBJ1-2	TGTGCCATCAGTGAGGGGAGAACTTCTTATGGCTACACCTTC	CAISEGRTSYGYTF
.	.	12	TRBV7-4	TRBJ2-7	TGTGCCAGCAGCGGATTGCGTGGCGAGCAGTACTTC	CASSGLRGEQYF
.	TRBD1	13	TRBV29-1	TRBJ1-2	TGCAGCGTTGAACCCGGGACAGGGTTTGGCTACACCTTC	CSVEPGTGFGYTF
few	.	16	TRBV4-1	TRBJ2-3	TGCGCCAGCAGCCAAGATCGGAGACCCCCCGCAGATACGCAGTATTTT	CASSQDRRPPADTQYF